This T cell receptor (beta chain) appears in the sequencing data of a study of cytomegalovirus exposure and HLA in healthy donors. Amplification used 60 Vbeta primers and 13 Jbeta primers. Assay: immunoSEQ multiplex PCR; the TCRdb copy retains only in-frame clones and omits some. The sample carries approximately 110,000 clones, roughly 73% recorded once. CDR3 length equals 11 residues. Per the germline V gene, CDR1 is SGHRS and CDR2 is YFSETQ. The ends were cut back, 4 bases at V and 8 bases at J, with 7 bases in the middle. The sequence came from a woman aged 40 to 50 in good health and CMV-seropositive. This rearrangement joins TRBV5-1 to TRBJ2-1; D is unclear. The sequencing input was PBMCs. The CDR3 DNA is TGCGCCAGCAGCCTCCTTTATGAGCAGTTCTTC. This sequence encodes CASSLLYEQFF.